The clone carrying this T cell receptor beta chain was seen only a few times. These data belong to a study of blood T cells in healthy people across ages. The CDR3 has 13 amino acids. Each sample had at least 6 million PBMCs isolated. With each sample, at least 5 micrograms of total RNA were extracted. Combining a sample-barcoded 5' primer with a J-beta primer mix, a second PCR ran for roughly 6 to 12 cycles. Each cDNA molecule was tagged by a template-switch adaptor that had 12 random nucleotides. CDR3-containing paired-end reads numbering at least 2.5 million came from each sample. MiXCR, applied by TCRdb to the 5' RACE reads, yields one record per CDR3 protein. The sample has fewer than 1,000,000 distinct CDR3 sequences, 46% seen once.

The receptor was derived from an elderly man in good health. The chain joins TRBV12-3 or TRBV12-4 to TRBJ2-5; the match to TRBD2 covers 7 bases. The J call may be mistaken, given a closer DNA end match to TRBJ2-7. Sequencing was performed on blood. As DNA, the CDR3 is TGTGCCAGCAGTTACTCGTCGGGAGGCGAGCAGTACTTC. Its translation: CASSYSSGGEQYF.